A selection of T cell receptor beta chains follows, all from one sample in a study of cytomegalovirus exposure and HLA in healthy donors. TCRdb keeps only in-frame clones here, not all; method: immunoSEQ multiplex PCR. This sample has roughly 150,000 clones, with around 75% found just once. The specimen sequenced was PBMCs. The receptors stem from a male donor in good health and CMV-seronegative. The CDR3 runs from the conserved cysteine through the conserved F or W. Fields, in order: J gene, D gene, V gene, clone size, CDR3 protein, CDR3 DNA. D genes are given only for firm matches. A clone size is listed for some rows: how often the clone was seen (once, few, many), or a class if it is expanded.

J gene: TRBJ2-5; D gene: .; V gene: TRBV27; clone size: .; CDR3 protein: CASSLSGFRVQETQYF; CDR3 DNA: TGTGCCAGCAGTTTATCGGGTTTCAGGGTTCAAGAGACCCAGTACTTC
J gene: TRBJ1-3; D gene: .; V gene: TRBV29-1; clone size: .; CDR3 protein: CSSQDSSGNTIYF; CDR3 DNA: TGCAGCTCCCAAGACAGCTCTGGAAACACCATATATTTT
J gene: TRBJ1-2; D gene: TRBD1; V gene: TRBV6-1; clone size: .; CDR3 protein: CASSEEIGQGFSDASRMAYGYTF; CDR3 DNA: TGTGCCAGCAGTGAAGAAATAGGACAGGGGTTCTCGGACGCGTCCCGTATGGCCTATGGCTACACCTTC
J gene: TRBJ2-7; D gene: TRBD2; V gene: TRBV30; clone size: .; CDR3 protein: CAWEKKGLAGGEQYF; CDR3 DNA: TGTGCCTGGGAAAAGAAAGGACTAGCGGGGGGAGAGCAGTACTTC
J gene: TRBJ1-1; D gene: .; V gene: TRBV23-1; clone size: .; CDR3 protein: CASSQSGTPVEDTEAFF; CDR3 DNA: TGCGCCAGCAGTCAATCGGGGACACCTGTGGAAGACACTGAAGCTTTCTTT
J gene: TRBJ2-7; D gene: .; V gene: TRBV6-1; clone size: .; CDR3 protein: CAGRKSSYEQYF; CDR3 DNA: TGTGCCGGGAGGAAGAGCTCCTACGAGCAGTACTTC
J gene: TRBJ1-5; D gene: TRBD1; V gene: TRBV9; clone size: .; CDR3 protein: CASSRQGDNQPQHF; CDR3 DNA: TGTGCCAGCAGTCGACAGGGGGACAATCAGCCCCAGCATTTT
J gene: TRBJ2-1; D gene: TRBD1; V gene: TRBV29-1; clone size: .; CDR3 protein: CSVVRRTGSSYNEQFF; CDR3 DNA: TGCAGCGTTGTTAGGCGGACAGGGTCCTCCTACAATGAGCAGTTCTTC
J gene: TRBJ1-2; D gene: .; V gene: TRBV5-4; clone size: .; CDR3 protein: CASSFGGGDSYTF; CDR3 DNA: TGTGCCAGCAGCTTTGGCGGGGGAGACAGCTACACCTTC
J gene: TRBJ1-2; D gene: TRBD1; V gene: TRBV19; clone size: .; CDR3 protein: CASIGQGASYGYTF; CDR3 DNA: TGTGCCAGTATCGGACAGGGGGCTAGCTATGGCTACACCTTC
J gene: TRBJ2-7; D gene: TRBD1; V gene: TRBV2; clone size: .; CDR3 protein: CASSEATGAYYEQYF; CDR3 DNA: TGTGCCAGCAGTGAAGCGACAGGGGCCTACTACGAGCAGTACTTC
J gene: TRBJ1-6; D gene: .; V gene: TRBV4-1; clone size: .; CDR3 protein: CASSQDGPAYNSPLHF; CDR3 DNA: TGCGCCAGCAGCCAAGATGGGCCAGCCTATAATTCACCCCTCCACTTT
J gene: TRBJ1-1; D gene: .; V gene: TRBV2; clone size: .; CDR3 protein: CAGGLNTEAFF; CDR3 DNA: TGTGCAGGGGGATTGAACACTGAAGCTTTCTTT
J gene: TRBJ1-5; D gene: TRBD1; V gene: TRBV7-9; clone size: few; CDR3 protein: CASSLGQGAFQPQHF; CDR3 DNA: TGTGCCAGCAGCTTGGGACAGGGGGCGTTTCAGCCCCAGCATTTT
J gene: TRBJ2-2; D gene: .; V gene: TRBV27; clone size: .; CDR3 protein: CASRQQGPGELFF; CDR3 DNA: TGTGCCAGCCGGCAACAGGGTCCCGGGGAGCTGTTTTTT